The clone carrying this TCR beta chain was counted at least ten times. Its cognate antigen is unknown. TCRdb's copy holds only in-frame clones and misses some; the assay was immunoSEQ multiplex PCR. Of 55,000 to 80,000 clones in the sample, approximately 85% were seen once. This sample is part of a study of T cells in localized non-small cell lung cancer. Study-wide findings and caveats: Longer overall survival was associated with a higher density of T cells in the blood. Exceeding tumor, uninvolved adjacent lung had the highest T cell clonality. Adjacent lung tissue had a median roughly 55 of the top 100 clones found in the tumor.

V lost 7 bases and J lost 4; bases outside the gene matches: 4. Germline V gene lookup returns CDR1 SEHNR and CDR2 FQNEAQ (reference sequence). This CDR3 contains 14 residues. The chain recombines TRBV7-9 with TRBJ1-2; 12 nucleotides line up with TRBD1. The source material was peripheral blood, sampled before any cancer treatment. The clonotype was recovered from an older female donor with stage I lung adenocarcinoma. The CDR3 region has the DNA TGTGCCAGCAACTTGGGACAGGGGGCCTATGGCTACACCTTC. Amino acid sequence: CASNLGQGAYGYTF.